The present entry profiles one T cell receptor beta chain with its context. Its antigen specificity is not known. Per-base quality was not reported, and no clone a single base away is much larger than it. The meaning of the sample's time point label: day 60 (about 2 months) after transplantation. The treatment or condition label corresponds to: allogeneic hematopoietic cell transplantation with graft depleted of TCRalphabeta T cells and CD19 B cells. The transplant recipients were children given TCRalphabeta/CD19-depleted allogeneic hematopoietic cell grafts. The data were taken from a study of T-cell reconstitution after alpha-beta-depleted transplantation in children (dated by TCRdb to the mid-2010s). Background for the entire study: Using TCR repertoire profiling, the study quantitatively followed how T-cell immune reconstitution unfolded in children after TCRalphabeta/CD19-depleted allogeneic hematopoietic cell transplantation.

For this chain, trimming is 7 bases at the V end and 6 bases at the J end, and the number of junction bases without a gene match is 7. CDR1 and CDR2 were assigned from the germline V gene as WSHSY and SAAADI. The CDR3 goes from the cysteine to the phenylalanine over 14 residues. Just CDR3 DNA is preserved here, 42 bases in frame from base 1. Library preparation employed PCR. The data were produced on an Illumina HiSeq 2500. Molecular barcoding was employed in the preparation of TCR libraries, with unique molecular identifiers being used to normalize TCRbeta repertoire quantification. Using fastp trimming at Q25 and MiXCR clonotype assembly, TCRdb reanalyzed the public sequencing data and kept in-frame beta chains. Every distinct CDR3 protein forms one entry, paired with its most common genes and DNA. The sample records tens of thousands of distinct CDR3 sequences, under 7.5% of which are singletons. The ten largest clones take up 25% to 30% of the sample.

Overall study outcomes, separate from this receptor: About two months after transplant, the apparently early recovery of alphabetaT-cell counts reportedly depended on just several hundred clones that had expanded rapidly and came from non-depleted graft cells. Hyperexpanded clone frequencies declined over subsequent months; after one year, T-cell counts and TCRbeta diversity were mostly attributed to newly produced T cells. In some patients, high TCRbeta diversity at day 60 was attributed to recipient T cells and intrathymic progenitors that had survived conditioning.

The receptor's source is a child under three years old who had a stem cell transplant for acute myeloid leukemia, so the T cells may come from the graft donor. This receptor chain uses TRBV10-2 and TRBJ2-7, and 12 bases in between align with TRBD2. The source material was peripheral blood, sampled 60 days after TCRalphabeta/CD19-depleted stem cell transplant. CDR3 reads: CASKLAGGPTEQYF. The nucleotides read TGCGCCAGCAAGCTAGCGGGAGGGCCAACCGAGCAGTACTTC.